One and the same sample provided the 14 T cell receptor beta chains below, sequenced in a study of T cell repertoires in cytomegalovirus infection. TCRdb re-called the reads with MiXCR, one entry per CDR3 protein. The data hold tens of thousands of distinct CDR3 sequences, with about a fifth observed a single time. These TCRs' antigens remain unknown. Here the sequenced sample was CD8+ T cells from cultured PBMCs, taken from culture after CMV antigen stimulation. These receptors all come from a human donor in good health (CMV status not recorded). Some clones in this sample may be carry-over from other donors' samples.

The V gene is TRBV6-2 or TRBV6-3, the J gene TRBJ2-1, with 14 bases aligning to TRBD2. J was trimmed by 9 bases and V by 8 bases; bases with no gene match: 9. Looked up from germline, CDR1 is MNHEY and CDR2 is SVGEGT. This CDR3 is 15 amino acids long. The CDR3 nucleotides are TGTGCCAGCCACGGACTAGCGGGAGGTATGGTTGAGCAGTTCTTC. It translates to CASHGLAGGMVEQFF.

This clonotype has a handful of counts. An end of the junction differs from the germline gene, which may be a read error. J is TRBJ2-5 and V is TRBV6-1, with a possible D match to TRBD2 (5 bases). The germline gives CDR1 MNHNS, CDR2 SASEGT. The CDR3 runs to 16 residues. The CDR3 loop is CASSDLVSGSQKTQYF. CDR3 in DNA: TGTGCCAGCAGCGATTTAGTTTCGGGGAGCCAAAAGACCCAGTACTTC.

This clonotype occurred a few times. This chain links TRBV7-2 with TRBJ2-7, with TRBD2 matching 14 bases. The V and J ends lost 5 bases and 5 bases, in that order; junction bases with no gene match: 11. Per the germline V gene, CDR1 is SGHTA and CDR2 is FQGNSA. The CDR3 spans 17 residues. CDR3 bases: TGTGCCAGCAGCGTCCGACTAGCGGGAGGGCCAGGGGACGAGCAGTACTTC. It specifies CASSVRLAGGPGDEQYF.

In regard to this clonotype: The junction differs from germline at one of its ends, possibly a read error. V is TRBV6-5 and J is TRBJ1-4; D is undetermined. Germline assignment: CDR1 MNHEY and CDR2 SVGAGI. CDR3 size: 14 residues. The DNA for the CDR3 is TGTGACAGCAAGTTCGGGATATGGACTGAAAAACTGTTTTTT. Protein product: CDSKFGIWTEKLFF.

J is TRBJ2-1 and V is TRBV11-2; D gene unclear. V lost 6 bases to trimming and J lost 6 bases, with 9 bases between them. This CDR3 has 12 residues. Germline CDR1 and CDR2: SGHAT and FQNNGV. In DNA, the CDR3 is TGTGCCAGCAGTATAACTCGCAATGAGCAGTTCTTC. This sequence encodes CASSITRNEQFF.

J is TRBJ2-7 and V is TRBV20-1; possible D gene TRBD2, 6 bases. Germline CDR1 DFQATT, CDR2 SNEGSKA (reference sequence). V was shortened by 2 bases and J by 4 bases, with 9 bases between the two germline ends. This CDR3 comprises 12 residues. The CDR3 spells CSARSEGYEQYF. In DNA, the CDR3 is TGCAGTGCTAGATCGGAGGGGTACGAGCAGTACTTC.

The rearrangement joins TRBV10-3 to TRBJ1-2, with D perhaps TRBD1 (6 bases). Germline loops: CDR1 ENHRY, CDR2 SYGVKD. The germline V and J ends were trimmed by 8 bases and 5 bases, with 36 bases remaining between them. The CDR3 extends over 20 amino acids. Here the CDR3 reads CAIGMRVPEGDRKDYYGYTF. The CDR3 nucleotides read TGTGCCATCGGAATGAGAGTGCCCGAGGGAGACAGGAAGGATTATTATGGCTACACCTTC.

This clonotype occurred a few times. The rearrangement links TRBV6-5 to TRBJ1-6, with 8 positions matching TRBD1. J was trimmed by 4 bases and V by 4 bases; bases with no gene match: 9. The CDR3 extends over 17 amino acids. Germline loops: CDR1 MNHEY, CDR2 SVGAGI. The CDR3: CASSSLWDRLYNSPLHF. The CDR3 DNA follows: TGTGCCAGCAGTTCCCTCTGGGACAGGCTTTATAATTCACCCCTCCACTTT.

DNA for the CDR3: TGTGCCAGCAGGAAGACAGGGTCTGGAAACACCATATATTTT. This sequence encodes CASRKTGSGNTIYF. The chain carries TRBV27 and TRBJ1-3; 7 nucleotides align to TRBD1. This CDR3 is 14 amino acids long. The junction had 3 bases not matched to a gene; V was cut back by 6 bases and J by 1 base. Looked up from germline, CDR1 is MNHEY and CDR2 is SMNVEV (reference sequence).

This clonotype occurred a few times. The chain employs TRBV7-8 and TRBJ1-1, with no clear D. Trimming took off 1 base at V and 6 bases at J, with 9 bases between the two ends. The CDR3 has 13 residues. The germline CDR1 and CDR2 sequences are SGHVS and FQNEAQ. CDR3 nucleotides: TGTGCCAGCAGCTTAGTGAGGGAACCTGAAGCTTTCTTT. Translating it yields CASSLVREPEAFF.

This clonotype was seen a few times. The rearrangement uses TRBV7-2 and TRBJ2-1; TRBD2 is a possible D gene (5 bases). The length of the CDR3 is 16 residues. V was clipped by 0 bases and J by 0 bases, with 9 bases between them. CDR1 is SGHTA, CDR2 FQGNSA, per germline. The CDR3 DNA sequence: TGTGCCAGCAGCTTAGCCGGGGTTGGCTCCTACAATGAGCAGTTCTTC. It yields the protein CASSLAGVGSYNEQFF.

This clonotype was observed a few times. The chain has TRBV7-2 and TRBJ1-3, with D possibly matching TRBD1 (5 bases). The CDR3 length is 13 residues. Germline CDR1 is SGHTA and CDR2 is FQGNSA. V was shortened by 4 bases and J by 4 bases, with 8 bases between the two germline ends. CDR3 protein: CASSWGRGNTIYF. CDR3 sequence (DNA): TGTGCCAGCAGCTGGGGGAGAGGAAACACCATATATTTT. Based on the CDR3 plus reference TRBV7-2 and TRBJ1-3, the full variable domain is GAGVSQSPSNKVTEKGKDVELRCDPISGHTALYWYRQSLGQGLEFLIYFQGNSAPDKSGLPSDRFSAERTGGSVSTLTIQRTQQEDSAVYLCASSWGRGNTIYFGEGSWLTVV.

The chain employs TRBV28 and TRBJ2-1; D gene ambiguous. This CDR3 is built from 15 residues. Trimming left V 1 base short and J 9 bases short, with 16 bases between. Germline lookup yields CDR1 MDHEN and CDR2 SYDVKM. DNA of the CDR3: TGTGCCAGCAGTTTATTCTCCGGAGACAATAGTGAGCAGTTCTTC. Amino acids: CASSLFSGDNSEQFF.

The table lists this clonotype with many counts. CDR3 DNA: TGTGCCATCAGTGAGACAGGGACTAGCAATCAGCCCCAGCATTTT. Translating it yields CAISETGTSNQPQHF. V gene TRBV10-3 combines with J gene TRBJ1-5; possible D gene TRBD1, 6 bases. With 2 bases removed from V and 0 bases from J, the gap between germline ends came to 8 bases. Germline assignment: CDR1 ENHRY and CDR2 SYGVKD. The CDR3 runs to 15 residues.